Described below is a single T cell receptor beta chain sequence and its context. Its antigen remains unknown. The sample comes from a study of CD8 T cells in ankylosing spondylitis. The CDR3 sequence is 14 residues long. The V and J ends lost 6 bases and 6 bases, in that order; junction bases with no gene match: 7. General study findings and limits: Disease-associated clonotypes exhibited CD8+ identity and were relatively infrequent in peripheral blood. In the blood and synovial fluid of reactive arthritis, some motif variants had been previously reported. The study looked at matched synovial fluid samples from ankylosing spondylitis patients. Disease-linked clones were reported to be significantly enriched there. For ankylosing spondylitis blood, a TCR beta motif of several highly homologous variants appeared characteristic.

Construction of TCR beta libraries was performed using quantitative 5'-RACE with molecular barcodes. In TCRdb, the 5' RACE reads were re-called with MiXCR into one record per CDR3 protein. The table lists around 480,000 distinct CDR3 sequences, approximately 17% of them singletons. The V gene is TRBV12-3 or TRBV12-4, the J gene TRBJ2-1; 8 bases agree with TRBD2. The sequence came from a male donor with ankylosing spondylitis. The sample was blood, either unsorted or a sorted T cell fraction (not recorded which). The DNA for the CDR3 is TGTGCCAGCAGCCACGCCGGGGGGGGCAATGAGCAGTTCTTC. This translates into CASSHAGGGNEQFF.